Below are 18 T cell receptor beta chains sequenced from a single sample in a study of low-dose radiotherapy and immunotherapy resistance in tumors. TRAV- and TRBV-specific primers primed first-strand cDNA, covering alpha and beta chains. PCR amplification of the TCRs was performed with Phusion for 20 PCR cycles, and it relied on a constant-region primer together with a V-primer adapter. MiXCR, applied by TCRdb to the reads, yields one record per CDR3 protein. This sample has 10,000 to 15,000 distinct CDR3 sequences, with 60% found just once. The receptors shown here come from a human donor with advanced metastatic prostate, ovarian, gallbladder or colorectal cancer (not recorded which). This table probably holds off-target reads from a library built for another chain.

The chain carries TRBV28 and TRBJ2-3, with D possibly being TRBD2 (5 bases). Looked up from germline, CDR1 is MDHEN and CDR2 is SYDVKM. V shed 3 bases and J shed 3 bases, with 13 bases lying between them. The CDR3 has 15 residues. CDR3 region: CASSFTGKQTDTQYF. CDR3 coding DNA: TGTGCCAGCAGTTTTACCGGGAAGCAGACAGATACGCAGTATTTT.

This clonotype appeared a few times. This chain connects TRBV28 to TRBJ2-1; 10 bases map to TRBD2. The germline gives CDR1 MDHEN, CDR2 SYDVKM. Trimming removed 3 bases from V and 3 bases from J; junction bases left unmatched: 2. CDR3 length equals 15 residues. For the CDR3, the DNA is TGTGCCAGCAGTTTCAGCGGGGGGGACTACAATGAGCAGTTCTTC. Its protein is CASSFSGGDYNEQFF.

The chain carries TRBV28 and TRBJ2-7; possibly TRBD1 for D (6 bases). The CDR3 spans 11 residues. Germline-derived CDR1 and CDR2 are MDHEN and SYDVKM. V lost 3 bases, J lost 7 bases, and 7 bases lay in between. The CDR3 DNA is TGTGCCAGCAGTTTCAGGGGTGAGCAGTACTTC. It specifies CASSFRGEQYF.

J is TRBJ2-1 and V is TRBV20-1, with 10 bases identical to TRBD2. The germline CDR1 and CDR2 sequences are DFQATT and SNEGSKA (reference sequence). The CDR3 length is 15 residues. Trimming at V came to 5 bases and at J to 6 bases, leaving 10 bases not matched to a gene. The CDR3 sequence is CSASPSGGPSNEQFF. The CDR3 nucleotides read TGCAGTGCTTCCCCTAGCGGGGGTCCGAGCAATGAGCAGTTCTTC.

The V and J genes are TRBV3-1 and TRBJ1-1; possible D gene TRBD1, 5 bases. The CDR3 contains 15 residues. CDR1 LGHDT and CDR2 YNNKEL come from the germline V gene (reference sequence). V was clipped by 2 bases and J by 1 base, with 11 bases between them. CDR3 in amino acids: CASSQWGGTNTEAFF. CDR3 coding DNA: TGTGCCAGCAGCCAATGGGGGGGGACGAACACTGAAGCTTTCTTT.

The chain uses TRBV5-6 and TRBJ2-1, with TRBD1 matching 8 bases. V lost 2 bases to trimming and J lost 2 bases; unmatched junction nucleotides: 3. CDR1 and CDR2 (germline): SGHDT, YYEEEE. This CDR3 spans 15 amino acids. CDR3 sequence reads: CASSFGTGAYNEQFF. The CDR3, as DNA: TGTGCCAGCAGCTTTGGGACAGGAGCCTACAATGAGCAGTTCTTC.

A word on this clonotype: Because it lacks the conserved phenylalanine or tryptophan at the end, this CDR3 is likely a read error. The rearrangement uses TRBV6-6 and TRBJ1-3; D is undetermined. This CDR3 region has 16 residues. V gave up 6 bases and J gave up 0 bases, with 15 bases separating them. Germline values: CDR1 MNHNY, CDR2 SVGAGI (reference sequence). The CDR3 DNA reads as TGTGCCAGCAGCGGCAAGGGCGCACACTCTGGAAACACCATATATTTA. Encoded protein: CASSGKGAHSGNTIYL.

The rearrangement uses TRBV14 and TRBJ1-1; D uncertain. Per germline, CDR1 SGHDN and CDR2 FVKESK. Between the trimmed V and J ends, which lost 0 bases and 7 bases, there was a span of 9 bases. The CDR3 totals 13 residues. The CDR3 region is CASSQDIQLEAFF. The CDR3 DNA follows: TGTGCCAGCAGCCAAGATATCCAGCTTGAAGCTTTCTTT. Variable domain in full (rest from reference TRBV14 and TRBJ1-1): EAGVTQFPSHSVIEKGQTVTLRCDPISGHDNLYWYRRVMGKEIKFLLHFVKESKQDESGMPNNRFLAERTGGTYSTLKVQPAELEDSGVYFCASSQDIQLEAFFGQGTRLTVV.

The V gene is TRBV5-1, the J gene TRBJ2-2, with D unclear. The V end lost 7 bases, the J end lost 0 bases, and 10 bases lay between the germline ends. Germline lookup yields CDR1 SGHRS and CDR2 YFSETQ. The CDR3 totals 14 residues. The CDR3 region is CASLGLSNTGELFF. CDR3 sequence (DNA): TGCGCCAGCCTCGGGCTATCGAACACCGGGGAGCTGTTTTTT.

The sample holds a few counts of this clonotype. The gene calls are TRBV11-2 and TRBJ2-3; 14 positions agree with TRBD2. The CDR3 extends over 19 amino acids. Germline V CDR1 and CDR2: SGHAT, FQNNGV. The V segment lost 5 bases and the J segment 7 bases; nucleotides outside the gene matches: 17. CDR3 sequence reads: CASSLDTHGLAGGRNTQYF. The DNA for the CDR3 is TGTGCCAGCAGCCTCGACACACACGGACTAGCGGGGGGCCGGAATACGCAGTATTTT.

The chain joins TRBV7-2 to TRBJ2-1; TRBD2 matches at 10 bases. CDR1 is SGHTA and CDR2 is FQGNSA in the germline V gene. The V and J ends lost 4 bases and 3 bases, in that order; junction bases with no gene match: 3. The CDR3 consists of 15 residues. CDR3 sequence (DNA): TGTGCCAGCAGCTCGGGACTAGCGAACTACAATGAGCAGTTCTTC. The encoded protein is CASSSGLANYNEQFF.

V and J are TRBV6-5 and TRBJ1-2, with 11 positions matching TRBD1. This CDR3 has 18 amino acids. Per germline, CDR1 MNHEY and CDR2 SVGAGI. J was trimmed by 0 bases and V by 0 bases; bases with no gene match: 6. The CDR3 DNA is TGTGCCAGCAGTTACTCAGGGACAGGGGGGGGAGCTAACTATGGCTACACCTTC. Translation: CASSYSGTGGGANYGYTF.

The chain employs TRBV9 and TRBJ2-5; 7 bases are a match to TRBD2. V was clipped by 0 bases and J by 2 bases; unmatched bases: 10. The CDR3 is 17 residues long. From germline, CDR1 is SGDLS and CDR2 YYNGEE. This CDR3 reads CASSVGILREGQETQYF. In nucleotides, the CDR3 is TGTGCCAGCAGCGTAGGGATCTTGAGGGAGGGACAAGAGACCCAGTACTTC.

This clonotype was counted between two and nine times. CDR3 amino acids: CASSLRDRDTQYF. The CDR3 DNA sequence: TGTGCCAGCTCACTCCGGGACAGAGATACGCAGTATTTT. V is TRBV18 and J is TRBJ2-3; 7 bases agree with TRBD1. J lost 5 bases, V lost 4 bases, and 3 bases had no gene match. Germline V gene sequence: CDR1 KGHSH, CDR2 LQKENI. The CDR3 length is 13 residues.

This rearrangement joins TRBV6-2 or TRBV6-3 to TRBJ1-5, with 7 bases identical to TRBD1. The trim removed 7 bases at V and 6 bases at J, leaving 9 bases unmatched. The CDR3 extends over 14 amino acids. The V gene's germline CDR1 is MNHEY and CDR2 SVGEGT. CDR3 protein: CASNGQALAQPQHF. The CDR3 DNA reads as TGTGCCAGCAACGGACAGGCCCTCGCTCAGCCCCAGCATTTT.

This clonotype was detected a few times. V gene TRBV28 combines with J gene TRBJ1-1; D is ambiguous. The germline V and J ends were trimmed by 7 bases and 0 bases, with 9 bases remaining between them. There are 13 residues in the CDR3. Germline values: CDR1 MDHEN, CDR2 SYDVKM. DNA for the CDR3: TGTGCCAGCACCCTCCAGATGAACACTGAAGCTTTCTTT. As protein: CASTLQMNTEAFF.

V gene TRBV11-2 combines with J gene TRBJ1-2, with D perhaps matching TRBD1 (5 bases). This CDR3 contains 16 residues. V shed 1 base and J shed 5 bases, with 17 bases lying between them. The germline V gene encodes CDR1 SGHAT and CDR2 FQNNGV. The CDR3 region has the DNA TGTGCCAGCAGCTTAGCGCGGAGGATGGGGACTTATGGCTACACCTTC. This translates into CASSLARRMGTYGYTF.

The genes are TRBV2 and TRBJ2-7; TRBD1 is a possible D gene (6 bases). Trimming removed 8 bases at V and 2 bases at J, with 16 bases between. There are 14 residues in the CDR3. The germline V gene has CDR1 SNHLY and CDR2 FYNNEI. The CDR3 bases are TGTGCCAGCGGCAAAAGTGGGGGCCCCTACGAGCAGTACTTC. As protein: CASGKSGGPYEQYF. Filled out from reference TRBV2 and TRBJ2-7, the complete variable domain reads EPEVTQTPSHQVTQMGQEVILRCVPISNHLYFYWYRQILGQKVEFLVSFYNNEISEKSEIFDDQFSVERPDGSNFTLKIRSTKLEDSAMYFCASGKSGGPYEQYFGPGTRLTVT.